The 27 T cell receptor delta chains reported below all come from one sample, sequenced in a study of Vδ1+ human thymocytes. Study conclusions and caveats: Highly polyclonal TRG and TRD repertoires with Gaussian CDR3 length distributions appeared in thymus.

Their antigens remain unidentified. Sequences come from RNA converted to cDNA by reverse transcription. Pooled V-gene forward primers with one constant-region reverse primer generated the CDR3 amplicons by multiplex PCR. TCRdb re-called the multiplex PCR reads through CATT. The data contain roughly 25,000 delta-chain clones, more than 6.5% of them singletons. Sequences were obtained from Vdelta1+ gamma-delta thymocytes from the thymus. Sample subset: FACS-sorted CD3+ TCRalphabeta- TCRVdelta1+ TCRVdelta2- thymocytes. These receptor sequences come from a girl under three years old who had congenital heart surgery.

The chain carries TRDV1 and TRDJ1; the D gene is possibly TRDD3 (9 bases). Here the J gene came from matching the DNA to germline, since TCRdb omits it. The CDR3 has 21 residues. CDR1 is TSWWSYY, CDR2 QGS, per germline. V dropped 2 bases and J dropped 5 bases, with 33 bases sitting between them. CDR3 in amino acids: CALGESLNFLRTGGGTDKLIF. The CDR3 nucleotides are TGTGCTCTTGGGGAATCGTTGAACTTCCTACGGACTGGGGGAGGAACGGATAAACTCATCTTT.

This clone came up a few times. The chain combines TRDV1 with TRDJ1; D perhaps matches TRDD3 (6 bases). From germline, CDR1 is TSWWSYY and CDR2 QGS. The CDR3 spans 22 residues. Trimming stripped 2 bases from V and 0 bases from J, with 31 bases between. The CDR3 bases are TGTGCTCTTGGGGAATTTAATAGCCAACTCGCCAAGGTTGGGGGTTACACCGATAAACTCATCTTT. It translates to CALGEFNSQLAKVGGYTDKLIF.

This clone was seen more than once but under ten times. The chain links TRDV1 to TRDJ1, with D tentatively TRDD2 or TRDD3 (7 bases each). The germline V and J ends were trimmed by 2 bases and 8 bases, with 33 bases remaining between them. The V gene's germline CDR1 is TSWWSYY and CDR2 QGS. The CDR3 totals 20 residues. The CDR3 loop is CALGEFFLNVGGMVSSKLIF. DNA of the CDR3: TGTGCTCTTGGGGAATTCTTCCTAAATGTGGGGGGGATGGTCTCTTCCAAACTCATCTTT.

V usage is TRDV1 and J usage is TRDJ1, with 13 bases matching TRDD3. Germline lookup yields CDR1 TSWWSYY and CDR2 QGS. This CDR3 is 25 amino acids long. Germline trimming cut 0 bases from V and 2 bases from J; bases unmatched to any gene: 27. Written as DNA, the CDR3 is TGTGCTCTTGGGGAACTGTCGACATACTTCGCCCACTTACTACTGGGGGATACGCTGACCGATAAACTCATCTTT. Amino acids: CALGELSTYFAHLLLGDTLTDKLIF.

The chain recombines TRDV1 with TRDJ1; the match to TRDD3 covers 10 bases. TCRdb supplies no J gene; here it was assigned by aligning the nucleotide sequence to germline. V dropped 3 bases and J dropped 0; count of bases not matched to a gene: 34. The germline gives CDR1 TSWWSYY, CDR2 QGS. The CDR3 has 26 amino acids. CDR3 sequence (DNA): TGTGCTCTTGGGGATGTGTTGTGGGGGATACACGGCGAGGGCGAAACTGGTGTCAGGTACACCGATAAACTCATCTTT. This encodes CALGDVLWGIHGEGETGVRYTDKLIF.

In its sample, this clone was seen a few times. The rearrangement joins TRDV1 to TRDJ1, with 9 positions matching TRDD2. CDR1 is TSWWSYY, CDR2 QGS, per germline. The V and J ends lost 6 bases and 0 bases, in that order; junction bases with no gene match: 23. The CDR3 has 21 residues. In DNA form, the CDR3 reads TGTGCTCTTGGCCTTCCTACGGGTTACTGGGGATCTACAATTTACACCGATAAACTCATCTTT. Amino acid sequence: CALGLPTGYWGSTIYTDKLIF.

This rearrangement joins TRDV1 to TRDJ1; TRDD3 might be the D (8 bases). The germline CDR1 and CDR2 sequences are TSWWSYY and QGS. V lost 1 base to trimming and J lost 0 bases, with 30 bases between them. The CDR3 is 22 residues long. The CDR3 DNA reads TGTGCTCTTGGGGAACGTCTCCTTCCTCGACTGGGGGGCGCTGAGTACACCGATAAACTCATCTTT. Encoded protein: CALGERLLPRLGGAEYTDKLIF.

This clone was observed a few times. This chain uses TRDV1 with TRDJ1; tentatively, D is TRDD2 (6 bases). Trimming took off 0 bases at V and 8 bases at J, with 16 bases between the two ends. Germline CDR1 reads TSWWSYY; CDR2 reads QGS. There are 15 residues in the CDR3. CDR3 protein: CALGELPTRVFKLIF. CDR3 nucleotides: TGTGCTCTTGGGGAACTTCCTACCAGGGTTTTCAAACTCATCTTT.

This clone was found a few times. The chain has TRDV1 and TRDJ2; 9 bases line up with TRDD3. The V and J ends lost 6 bases and 8 bases, in that order; junction bases with no gene match: 16. The CDR3 runs to 17 residues. The germline V gene encodes CDR1 TSWWSYY and CDR2 QGS. CDR3 sequence reads: CALGQGGWGIKGAQLFF. In nucleotides, the CDR3 is TGTGCTCTTGGCCAGGGCGGCTGGGGGATTAAGGGGGCACAACTCTTCTTT.

The V and J genes are TRDV1 and TRDJ1; 13 nucleotides match TRDD3. Since TCRdb gives no J gene, matching the DNA to germline was used here to assign it. Germline V CDR1 and CDR2: TSWWSYY, QGS. J was trimmed by 7 bases and V by 0 bases; bases with no gene match: 20. The CDR3 is 21 residues long. The CDR3 spells CALGELAACSYDWGIRCKLIF. CDR3 nucleotides: TGTGCTCTTGGGGAACTAGCAGCTTGTTCCTACGACTGGGGGATACGATGTAAACTCATCTTT.

The table lists this clone with a few counts. The chain carries TRDV1 and TRDJ1; D call uncertain. Germline V CDR1 and CDR2: TSWWSYY, QGS. V lost 3 bases to trimming and J lost 8 bases, with 1 base between them. The length of the CDR3 is 9 residues. DNA of the CDR3: TGTGCTCTTGGGGACAAACTCATCTTT. The encoded protein is CALGDKLIF.

Points on this clone: Additional DNA sequences in this sample encode the identical CDR3. The chain uses TRDV1 and TRDJ1; D possibly corresponds to TRDD2 (6 bases). V was clipped by 2 bases and J by 8 bases, with 33 bases between them. Germline V gene data show CDR1 as TSWWSYY and CDR2 as QGS. The CDR3 loop spans 20 amino acids. CDR3 in amino acids: CALGEGFLRFQSHISGKLIF. CDR3 coding DNA: TGTGCTCTTGGGGAAGGCTTCCTGCGATTCCAAAGTCATATATCCGGGAAACTCATCTTT.

The J gene is TRDJ1, the V gene TRDV1; 9 bases align to TRDD2. The germline CDR1 and CDR2 sequences are TSWWSYY and QGS. The CDR3 spans 26 residues. Trimming cost V 5 bases and J 0 bases; bases outside gene matches: 37. CDR3 sequence reads: CALGTSFLRFPRGHRGIIGDTDKLIF. The CDR3 DNA is TGTGCTCTTGGGACCTCCTTCCTACGTTTCCCCCGGGGTCACCGGGGGATTATAGGGGACACCGATAAACTCATCTTT.

The V gene is uncalled and the J gene is TRDJ1; the table gives TRDD3 as D, unverified against the DNA. The CDR3 runs 22 residues. Here the CDR3 DNA reads TGTGCTCTTGGGGATCGGACCCTTCCTACGGCGGTACTGGGGGAATTCGCCGATAAACTCATCTTT. Translated, it gives CALGDRTLPTAVLGEFADKLIF.

The chain links TRDV1 to TRDJ1; TRDD3 matches at 7 bases. Germline matching of the DNA provided the J gene here, since TCRdb leaves it blank. Germline V gene data show CDR1 as TSWWSYY and CDR2 as QGS. The trim removed 0 bases at V and 0 bases at J, leaving 7 bases unmatched. The CDR3 length is 17 residues. The CDR3 DNA is TGTGCTCTTGGGGAACTTCTGGGGGCCCCGTACACCGATAAACTCATCTTT. It specifies CALGELLGAPYTDKLIF.

This clone was detected a few times. This chain joins TRDV1 and TRDJ1; 12 positions match TRDD3. There are 20 residues in the CDR3. After removal of 4 bases from V and 11 bases from J, the junction contained 26 bases not matched to a gene. CDR1 is TSWWSYY and CDR2 is QGS in the germline V gene. The CDR3 spells CALGATFLLGDTRPKSGLIF. CDR3 DNA: TGTGCTCTTGGGGCTACTTTCCTTCTGGGGGATACGAGGCCAAAATCAGGGCTCATCTTT.

In its sample, this clone is medium-sized. The chain combines TRDV2 with TRDJ1, with 11 bases identical to TRDD3. In germline, CDR1 is GEAIGNYY, CDR2 EKD. V was pared by 5 bases and J by 9 bases, with 4 bases of the junction left unmatched. The length of the CDR3 is 12 residues. CDR3 sequence reads: CACATGGYELIF. CDR3 coding DNA: TGTGCCTGTGCCACTGGGGGATATGAACTCATCTTT.

This clone was counted between two and nine times. The genes are TRDV1 and TRDJ1; TRDD3 agrees at 10 bases. Germline trimming cut 4 bases from V and 0 bases from J; bases unmatched to any gene: 20. Looked up from germline, CDR1 is TSWWSYY and CDR2 is QGS. The CDR3 loop spans 21 amino acids. The CDR3 DNA follows: TGTGCTCTTGGGGGATACGTTCCACTGGGGGATCGCTCGTCGAACACCGATAAACTCATCTTT. This gives the protein CALGGYVPLGDRSSNTDKLIF.

This clone has only a few counts. The chain employs TRDV1 and TRDJ1; 8 nucleotides match TRDD3. J lost 0 bases, V lost 4 bases, and 13 bases had no gene match. This CDR3 is built from 18 residues. Germline loops: CDR1 TSWWSYY, CDR2 QGS. As DNA, the CDR3 is TGTGCTCTTGGGGTCGGGGATACTGGAGGGGCTTACACCGATAAACTCATCTTT. Its protein product is CALGVGDTGGAYTDKLIF.

This clone has a handful of counts. The gene calls are TRDV1 and TRDJ1; the D gene is possibly TRDD3 (6 bases). The CDR3 totals 16 residues. Germline V lookup: CDR1 TSWWSYY, CDR2 QGS. Deletions cut 7 bases from V and 3 bases from J, with 21 bases between. The CDR3 DNA sequence: TGTGCTCTTGCGATCACTTCCCTACTGGGTGCCGATAAACTCATCTTT. Translated, it gives CALAITSLLGADKLIF.

This sequence joins TRDV1 and TRDJ1, with TRDD3 matching over 11 bases. V shed 2 bases and J 3 bases; nucleotides not matched to a gene: 17. The CDR3 has 20 residues. Germline V gene data show CDR1 as TSWWSYY and CDR2 as QGS. CDR3 region: CALGEKSPLTTGGYSDKLIF. CDR3 coding DNA: TGTGCTCTTGGGGAAAAGTCCCCCCTGACGACTGGGGGATATTCCGATAAACTCATCTTT.

The J gene was reported as TRDJ1; the V gene went uncalled; the table's D gene call, TRDD3, was not cross checked with the DNA. CDR3 length equals 18 residues. This chain's CDR3 is CALGETGSGGYFPDKLIF. As DNA, the CDR3 is TGTGCTCTTGGGGAGACTGGGAGCGGGGGATACTTCCCCGATAAACTCATCTTT.

This clone rates as medium-sized (0.01 to 0.1%). The chain has TRDV2 and TRDJ1; the D gene is possibly TRDD3 (5 bases). The CDR3 contains 17 residues. Per germline, CDR1 GEAIGNYY and CDR2 EKD. Trimming took off 0 bases at V and 0 bases at J, with 16 bases between the two ends. CDR3 sequence: CACDTEDWGPHTDKLIF. CDR3 sequence (DNA): TGTGCCTGTGACACCGAAGATTGGGGACCCCACACCGATAAACTCATCTTT.

The J gene is TRDJ1, the V gene TRDV1; the match to TRDD3 covers 9 bases. The CDR3 totals 22 residues. Per germline, CDR1 TSWWSYY and CDR2 QGS. Unmatched junction bases numbered 21, after V lost 0 bases and J lost 1 base. The CDR3 bases are TGTGCTCTTGGGGAACTCCCCCTCCTATTGTACTGGGGGAGGAGGGGCACCGATAAACTCATCTTT. Encoded protein: CALGELPLLLYWGRRGTDKLIF.

V is TRDV1 and J is TRDJ1, with D uncertain. V lost 8 bases and J lost 1, with 17 bases in between. The CDR3 runs to 15 residues. Per germline, CDR1 TSWWSYY and CDR2 QGS. Here the CDR3 reads CALSPLTLSTDKLIF. DNA of the CDR3: TGTGCTCTTTCACCCCTCACGTTGTCCACCGATAAACTCATCTTT.

This clone was detected only a few times. The chain employs TRDV1 and TRDJ1; maybe TRDD3 (5 bases). This CDR3 contains 20 residues. The germline CDR1 and CDR2 sequences are TSWWSYY and QGS. Trimming pared 2 bases from V and 0 bases from J, leaving 25 bases between. Written as DNA, the CDR3 is TGTGCTCTTGGGGAAGCCGGGATGCCTATACAAATCCATTACACCGATAAACTCATCTTT. Translating gives CALGEAGMPIQIHYTDKLIF.

This clone was observed a few times. The chain employs TRDV1 and TRDJ1, with 8 bases identical to TRDD3. CDR1 is TSWWSYY, CDR2 QGS, per germline. The CDR3 is 25 residues long. After removal of 0 bases from V and 0 bases from J, the junction contained 30 bases not matched to a gene. The CDR3 protein is CALGELGILPVGVWGMWTYTDKLIF. The CDR3 DNA is TGTGCTCTTGGGGAACTAGGTATACTTCCTGTAGGTGTATGGGGGATGTGGACGTACACCGATAAACTCATCTTT.